These 10 T cell receptor beta chains were sequenced from one sample in a study of response to subunit inactivated influenza vaccine. TCRdb re-analysed the RT-PCR reads in MiXCR, keeping a single row per CDR3 protein. Of some 500,000 distinct CDR3 sequences listed, 16% are singletons. This specimen was CD4+ T cells sorted from PBMCs, taken around 25 months after vaccination. The source is a man between 45 and 75 years old who received an inactivated influenza vaccine.

This clonotype was detected many times. The chain employs TRBV28 and TRBJ2-7, with 7 bases that match TRBD2. CDR1 and CDR2 (germline): MDHEN, SYDVKM. V lost 3 bases, J lost 4 bases, and 6 bases stayed unmatched. The CDR3 runs 14 residues. In DNA form, the CDR3 reads TGTGCCAGCAGTTTTTCTAGCGGATTATACGAGCAGTACTTC. Translated, it gives CASSFSSGLYEQYF.

The V and J genes are TRBV7-2 and TRBJ2-3; D remains ambiguous. V dropped 5 bases and J dropped 3 bases, with 12 bases sitting between them. Germline values: CDR1 SGHTA, CDR2 FQGNSA. There are 14 residues in the CDR3. The CDR3 region is CASSPRLKTDTQYF. The DNA for the CDR3 is TGTGCCAGCAGCCCCAGGCTTAAAACAGATACGCAGTATTTT.

The rearrangement joins TRBV28 to TRBJ2-1; TRBD2 matches 7 bases. The germline gives CDR1 MDHEN, CDR2 SYDVKM. Trimming took 6 bases from V and 4 from J; bases not matched to a gene: 9. CDR3 length: 15 residues. CDR3 in DNA: TGTGCCAGCAGGCCCGGGAGGCCTGGGTACAATGAGCAGTTCTTC. It translates to CASRPGRPGYNEQFF.

As regards this clonotype: One end of the junction is discordant with germline, which a read error may explain. The V and J genes are TRBV5-1 and TRBJ1-5; D is unresolved. The germline V gene encodes CDR1 SGHRS and CDR2 YFSETQ. The CDR3 has 15 amino acids. CDR3 protein: CTSSLEGISNQPQHF. The CDR3 nucleotides read TGCACCAGCAGCTTGGAAGGGATTAGCAATCAGCCCCAGCATTTT. Using reference TRBV5-1 and TRBJ1-5 for the parts outside the CDR3, the full variable domain is KAGVTQTPRYLIKTRGQQVTLSCSPISGHRSVSWYQQTPGQGLQFLFEYFSETQRNKGNFPGRFSGRQFSNSRSEMNVSTLELGDSALYLCTSSLEGISNQPQHFGDGTRLSIL.

The genes are TRBV7-9 and TRBJ2-6; no definite D call. The V end was cut by 0 bases, the J end by 3 bases, with 9 bases between. The length of the CDR3 is 16 residues. CDR1 is SEHNR and CDR2 is FQNEAQ in the germline V gene (reference sequence). The CDR3 reads CASSLAVGFGANVLTF. CDR3 DNA sequence: TGTGCCAGCAGCTTAGCGGTAGGGTTTGGGGCCAACGTCCTGACTTTC.

This clonotype showed up just a few times. The V and J genes are TRBV27 and TRBJ2-7, with 11 bases lining up with TRBD1. Germline assignment: CDR1 MNHEY and CDR2 SMNVEV (reference sequence). CDR3 length equals 16 residues. V lost 5 bases, J lost 5 bases, and 11 bases stayed unmatched. The CDR3 reads CASSENPGQGVHEQYF. The DNA of the CDR3 is TGTGCCAGCAGTGAGAATCCGGGACAGGGGGTTCACGAGCAGTACTTC.

In this sample, this clonotype turned up a few times. The chain carries TRBV27 and TRBJ1-6; D possibly corresponds to TRBD1 (6 bases). The CDR3 length is 17 residues. With 3 bases removed from V and 4 bases from J, the gap between germline ends came to 16 bases. CDR1 and CDR2 (germline): MNHEY, SMNVEV (reference sequence). CDR3 bases: TGTGCCAGCAGTTTTAAGCCTTCAGGGGCTTATAATTCACCCCTCCACTTT. Protein: CASSFKPSGAYNSPLHF.

V gene TRBV4-2 combines with J gene TRBJ2-5, with a weak D call TRBD1 (5 bases). CDR1 and CDR2 (germline): LGHNA, YNFKEQ. The CDR3 consists of 15 residues. V lost 1 base and J 4 bases, leaving 13 bases between the germline ends. This CDR3 reads CASSQGTRTGETQYF. DNA of the CDR3: TGTGCCAGCAGCCAAGGGACAAGGACGGGAGAGACCCAGTACTTC.

This clonotype was detected many times. The chain employs TRBV6-1 and TRBJ1-2; 7 bases line up with TRBD1. V lost 4 bases and J lost 8; bases outside the gene matches: 13. The CDR3 is 15 residues long. Germline CDR1 reads MNHNS; CDR2 reads SASEGT. The CDR3 protein is CASSAQNRGSVGYTF. CDR3 sequence (DNA): TGTGCCAGCAGTGCCCAGAACAGGGGATCGGTGGGCTACACCTTC.

This clonotype was counted at least ten times. The rearrangement joins TRBV20-1 to TRBJ1-1, with D unclear. Germline V gives CDR1 DFQATT, CDR2 SNEGSKA (reference sequence). The ends were cut back, 3 bases at V and 5 bases at J, with 10 bases in the middle. CDR3 length: 12 amino acids. The CDR3 region has the DNA TGCAGTGCTAGGAGGCAGTCGACTGAAGCTTTCTTT. Translated: CSARRQSTEAFF.